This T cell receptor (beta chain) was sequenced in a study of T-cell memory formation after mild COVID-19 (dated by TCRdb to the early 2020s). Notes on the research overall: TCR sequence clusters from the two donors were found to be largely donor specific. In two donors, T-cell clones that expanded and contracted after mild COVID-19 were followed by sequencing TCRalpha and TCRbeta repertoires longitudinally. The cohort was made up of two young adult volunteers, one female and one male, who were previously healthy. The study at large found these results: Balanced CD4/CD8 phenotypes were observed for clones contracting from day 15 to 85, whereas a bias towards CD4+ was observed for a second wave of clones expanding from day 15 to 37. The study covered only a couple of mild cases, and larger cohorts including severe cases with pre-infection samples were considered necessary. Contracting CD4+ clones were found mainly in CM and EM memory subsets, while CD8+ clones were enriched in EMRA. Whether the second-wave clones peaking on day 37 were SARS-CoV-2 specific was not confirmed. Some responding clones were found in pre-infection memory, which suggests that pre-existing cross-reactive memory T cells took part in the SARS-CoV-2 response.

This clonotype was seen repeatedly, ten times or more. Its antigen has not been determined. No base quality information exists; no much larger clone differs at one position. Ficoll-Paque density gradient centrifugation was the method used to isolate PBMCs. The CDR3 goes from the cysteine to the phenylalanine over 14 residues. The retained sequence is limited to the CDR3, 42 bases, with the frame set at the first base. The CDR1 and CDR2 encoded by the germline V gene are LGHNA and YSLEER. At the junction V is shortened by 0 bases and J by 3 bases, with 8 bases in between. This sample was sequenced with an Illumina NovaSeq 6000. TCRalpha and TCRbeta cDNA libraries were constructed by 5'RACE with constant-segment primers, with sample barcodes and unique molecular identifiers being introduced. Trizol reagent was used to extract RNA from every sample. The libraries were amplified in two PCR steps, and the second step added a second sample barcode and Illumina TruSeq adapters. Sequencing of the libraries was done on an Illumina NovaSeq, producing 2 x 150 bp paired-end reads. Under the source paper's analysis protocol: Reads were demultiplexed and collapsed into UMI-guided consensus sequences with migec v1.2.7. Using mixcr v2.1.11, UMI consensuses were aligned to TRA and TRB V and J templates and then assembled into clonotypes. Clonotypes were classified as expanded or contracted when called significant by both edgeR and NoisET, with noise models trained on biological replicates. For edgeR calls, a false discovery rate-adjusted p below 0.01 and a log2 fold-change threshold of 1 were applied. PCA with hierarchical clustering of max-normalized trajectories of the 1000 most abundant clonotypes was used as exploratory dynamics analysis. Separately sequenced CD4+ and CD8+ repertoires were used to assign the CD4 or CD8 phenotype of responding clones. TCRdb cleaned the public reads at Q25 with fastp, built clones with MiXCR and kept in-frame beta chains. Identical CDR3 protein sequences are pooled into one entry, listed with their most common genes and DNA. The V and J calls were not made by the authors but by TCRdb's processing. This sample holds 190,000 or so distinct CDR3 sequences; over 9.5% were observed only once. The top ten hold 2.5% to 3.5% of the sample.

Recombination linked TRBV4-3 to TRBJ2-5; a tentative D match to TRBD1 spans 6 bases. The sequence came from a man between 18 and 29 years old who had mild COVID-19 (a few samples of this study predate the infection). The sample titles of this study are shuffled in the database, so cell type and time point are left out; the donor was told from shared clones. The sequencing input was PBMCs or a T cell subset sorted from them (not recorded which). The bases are TGCGCCAGCAGCCAAGAAGCAGGGGAAGAGACCCAGTACTTC. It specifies CASSQEAGEETQYF.